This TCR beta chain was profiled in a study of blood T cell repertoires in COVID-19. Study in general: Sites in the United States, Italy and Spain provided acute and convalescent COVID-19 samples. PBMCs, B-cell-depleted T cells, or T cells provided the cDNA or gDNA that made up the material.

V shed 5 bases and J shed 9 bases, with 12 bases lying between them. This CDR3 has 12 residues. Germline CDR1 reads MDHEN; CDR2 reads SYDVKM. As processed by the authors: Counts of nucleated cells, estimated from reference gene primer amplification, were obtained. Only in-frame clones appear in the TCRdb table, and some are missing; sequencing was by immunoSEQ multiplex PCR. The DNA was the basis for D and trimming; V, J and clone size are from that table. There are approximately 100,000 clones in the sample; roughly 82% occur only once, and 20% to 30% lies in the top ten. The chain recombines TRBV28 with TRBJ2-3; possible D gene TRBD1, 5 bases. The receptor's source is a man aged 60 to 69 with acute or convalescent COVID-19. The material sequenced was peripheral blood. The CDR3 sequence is CASSRTGATQYF. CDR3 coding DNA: TGTGCCAGCAGTAGAACAGGAGCCACGCAGTATTTT.